This T cell receptor (beta chain) derives from a study of chronic HIV infection and antiretroviral therapy (dated by TCRdb to 2014 to 2015). The sample holds a few counts of this clonotype. The antigen it binds to is not known. Base qualities are missing; no much larger clone stands one base away. The CDR3 starts with the cysteine, ends with the phenylalanine, and has 13 residues. The sequence is cut down to CDR3 DNA, 39 bases in frame from base 1. CDR1 and CDR2 are read off the germline V gene as LGHNA and YSLEER. Trimming removed 1 base from V and 2 bases from J, leaving 5 bases between the germline ends. Library preparation was by 5' RACE. Sequencing used an Illumina MiSeq. The raw public reads went through TCRdb reprocessing: fastp at Q25, MiXCR clone calling, in-frame beta chains kept. When rows share a CDR3 protein, they turn into one entry using the most common DNA and genes. The sample includes tens of thousands of distinct CDR3 sequences, with about 8.6% observed a single time. Less than 3% of the sample rests with the top ten.

The sequence was obtained from an adult who had HIV and had not received antiretroviral therapy, or was an uninfected healthy control (not recorded which). This chain joins TRBV4-3 to TRBJ1-1, with the D gene not clear enough to name. The sample consisted of peripheral blood. The CDR3 sequence is CASSQGTNTEAFF. The nucleotide sequence is TGCGCCAGCAGCCAAGGGACCAACACTGAAGCTTTCTTT.